The 9 T cell receptor beta chains presented below share a single source sample, sequenced in a study of tissue T cells after allogeneic stem cell transplantation. Clones were read by immunoSEQ multiplex PCR, and TCRdb kept only the in-frame ones, dropping some. The table includes around 25,000 clones, roughly 89% detected once. Sequences were derived from blood, sampled before transplantation. The source is a male donor aged 60 or over who later had graft-versus-host disease after an allogeneic stem cell transplant.

The genes are TRBV6-5 and TRBJ2-7, with 7 bases aligning to TRBD1. The CDR3 consists of 15 residues. The V and J ends lost 0 bases and 3 bases, in that order; junction bases with no gene match: 5. From germline, CDR1 is MNHEY and CDR2 SVGAGI. This CDR3 reads CASSYSRQGVYEQYF. As DNA, the CDR3 is TGTGCCAGCAGTTACTCACGGCAGGGGGTCTACGAGCAGTACTTC.

The V call is TRBV7-3, the J call TRBJ2-1; 9 nucleotides match TRBD2. Germline V gene sequence: CDR1 SGHTA, CDR2 FQGTGA. The trim removed 1 base at V and 7 bases at J, leaving 5 bases unmatched. This CDR3 contains 15 residues. The chain's CDR3 is CASSLSSGSSNEQFF. The CDR3, as DNA: TGTGCCAGCAGCTTAAGTAGCGGGAGCTCAAATGAGCAGTTCTTC.

The CDR3 loop is CASGLVLDSNQPQHF. As DNA, the CDR3 is TGTGCTAGTGGTTTGGTACTTGATAGCAATCAGCCCCAGCATTTT. The chain couples TRBV12-5 to TRBJ1-5; D remains unclear. The CDR3 runs 15 residues. Germline CDR1 reads LGHNT; CDR2 reads FRNRAP. Deletions cut 0 bases from V and 0 bases from J, with 6 bases between.

This chain connects TRBV5-6 to TRBJ1-5, with TRBD1 identical over 7 bases. Germline CDR1 SGHDT, CDR2 YYEEEE. Trimming removed 4 bases from V and 3 bases from J; junction bases left unmatched: 13. The CDR3 sequence is 17 residues long. The CDR3 protein is CASSAKTGTDFNQPQHF. The CDR3 DNA sequence: TGTGCCAGCAGCGCAAAAACCGGGACAGATTTCAATCAGCCCCAGCATTTT.

This rearrangement joins TRBV27 to TRBJ1-5; D uncertain. The CDR3 is 16 amino acids. Germline values: CDR1 MNHEY, CDR2 SMNVEV (reference sequence). With 6 bases removed from V and 0 bases from J, the gap between germline ends came to 15 bases. CDR3 DNA sequence: TGTGCCAGCAGGCCACAACAGCAGTATAGCAATCAGCCCCAGCATTTT. Translating it yields CASRPQQQYSNQPQHF.

This rearrangement joins TRBV11-2 to TRBJ1-2; possible D gene TRBD1, 5 bases. V was shortened by 5 bases and J by 11 bases, with 24 bases between the two germline ends. CDR1 SGHAT and CDR2 FQNNGV come from the germline V gene. There are 15 residues in the CDR3. The CDR3 loop reads CASSPWGESYRLYTF. For the CDR3, the DNA is TGTGCCAGCAGCCCATGGGGGGAATCTTACCGCCTTTACACCTTC.

The chain couples TRBV15 to TRBJ2-1; TRBD2 agrees at 11 bases. CDR1 and CDR2 (germline): LNHNV, YYDKDF (reference sequence). This CDR3 has 17 residues. V lost 0 bases and J lost 6; bases outside the gene matches: 7. CDR3 residues: CATSRELAGVGGNEQFF. CDR3 DNA: TGTGCCACCAGCAGAGAACTAGCGGGAGTTGGAGGCAATGAGCAGTTCTTC.

The rearrangement links TRBV5-5 to TRBJ2-5; D is possibly TRBD1 (8 bases). V shed 1 base and J shed 10 bases, with 20 bases lying between them. CDR3 length: 15 amino acids. Germline-derived CDR1 and CDR2 are SGHKS and YYEKEE (reference sequence). CDR3 amino acids: CASSLTGGVVEGQYF. CDR3 nucleotide sequence: TGTGCCAGCAGCTTGACAGGGGGGGTCGTCGAAGGCCAGTACTTC. Full variable domain (missing parts from reference TRBV5-5 and TRBJ2-5): DAGVTQSPTHLIKTRGQQVTLRCSPISGHKSVSWYQQVLGQGPQFIFQYYEKEERGRGNFPDRFSARQFPNYSSELNVNALLLGDSALYLCASSLTGGVVEGQYFGPGTRLLVL.

This clone was observed a handful of times. J is TRBJ1-2 and V is TRBV13, with TRBD1 matching over 9 bases. This CDR3 region has 14 residues. Germline values: CDR1 PRHDT, CDR2 FYEKMQ (reference sequence). The trim removed 4 bases at V and 4 bases at J, leaving 4 bases unmatched. DNA of the CDR3: TGTGCCAGCAGCTCCGGGACAGGGTTCTATGGCTACACCTTC. It translates to CASSSGTGFYGYTF. The whole variable domain, remainder taken from reference TRBV13 and TRBJ1-2, is AAGVIQSPRHLIKEKRETATLKCYPIPRHDTVYWYQQGPGQDPQFLISFYEKMQSDKGSIPDRFSAQQFSDYHSELNMSSLELGDSALYFCASSSGTGFYGYTFGSGTRLTVV.